This TCR beta chain was captured by sequencing in a study of OX40 agonist ivuxolimab in advanced cancers. The protocol was immunoSEQ multiplex PCR, while the TCRdb copy is restricted to in-frame clones and leaves out a portion. The table lists about 85,000 clones, around 87% of them singletons, with 0.32% in the top ten. Germline lookup yields CDR1 SGHTS and CDR2 YDEGEE. The CDR3 extends over 13 amino acids. Germline trimming cut 0 bases from V and 8 bases from J; bases unmatched to any gene: 2. The source is an adult with an advanced solid tumor such as melanoma, head and neck, liver or kidney cancer. This rearrangement joins TRBV5-8 to TRBJ1-2; 9 bases are a match to TRBD1. Sequenced here: CD4+ or CD8+ T cells sorted from blood, sampled in a trial of the OX40 agonist ivuxolimab. CDR3 DNA: TGTGCCAGCAGCTTGGGACAGGGGGGAGGCTACACCTTC. It specifies CASSLGQGGGYTF.